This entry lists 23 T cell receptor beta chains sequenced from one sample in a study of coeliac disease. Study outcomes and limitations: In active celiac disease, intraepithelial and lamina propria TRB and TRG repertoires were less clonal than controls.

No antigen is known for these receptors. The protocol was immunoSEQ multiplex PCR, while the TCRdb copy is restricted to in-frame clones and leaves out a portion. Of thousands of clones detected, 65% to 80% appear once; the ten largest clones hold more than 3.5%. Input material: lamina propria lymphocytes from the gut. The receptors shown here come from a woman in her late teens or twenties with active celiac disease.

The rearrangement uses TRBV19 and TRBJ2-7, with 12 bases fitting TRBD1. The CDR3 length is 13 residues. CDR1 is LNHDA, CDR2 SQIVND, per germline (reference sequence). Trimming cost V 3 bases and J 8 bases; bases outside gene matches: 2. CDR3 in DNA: TGTGCCAGTAGTATTGGGACAGGGGGCAAGCAGTACTTC. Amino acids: CASSIGTGGKQYF.

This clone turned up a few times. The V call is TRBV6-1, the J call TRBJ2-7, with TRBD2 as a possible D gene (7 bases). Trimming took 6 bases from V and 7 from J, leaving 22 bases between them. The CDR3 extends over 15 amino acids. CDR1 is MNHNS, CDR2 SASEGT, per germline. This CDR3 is CASSPGGGGPREQYF. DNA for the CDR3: TGTGCCAGCAGCCCGGGGGGAGGGGGTCCGCGGGAGCAGTACTTC.

Here the CDR3 reads CASSGDRTFSNYGYTF. Here the CDR3 DNA reads TGTGCCAGCAGTGGGGACAGAACATTCTCTAACTATGGCTACACCTTC. The chain uses TRBV6-1 and TRBJ1-2, with 7 bases fitting TRBD1. In germline, CDR1 is MNHNS, CDR2 SASEGT. The V gene end was trimmed by 4 bases and the J gene end by 0 bases; junction bases not matched to a gene: 8. This CDR3 contains 16 residues.

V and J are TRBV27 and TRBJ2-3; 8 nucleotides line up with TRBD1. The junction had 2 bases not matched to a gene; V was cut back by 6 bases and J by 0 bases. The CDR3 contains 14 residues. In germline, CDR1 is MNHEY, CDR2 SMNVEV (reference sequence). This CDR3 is CASRQGVSTDTQYF. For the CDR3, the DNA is TGTGCCAGCAGACAGGGGGTCAGCACAGATACGCAGTATTTT.

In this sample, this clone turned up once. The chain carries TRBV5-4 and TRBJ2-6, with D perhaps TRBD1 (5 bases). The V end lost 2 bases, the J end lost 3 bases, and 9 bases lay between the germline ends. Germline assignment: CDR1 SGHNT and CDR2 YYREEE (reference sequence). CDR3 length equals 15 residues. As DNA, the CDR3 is TGTGCCAGCAGCTTATTTCAGGGTGGGGCCAACGTCCTGACTTTC. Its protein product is CASSLFQGGANVLTF. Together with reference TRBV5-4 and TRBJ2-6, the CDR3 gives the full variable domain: ETGVTQSPTHLIKTRGQQVTLRCSSQSGHNTVSWYQQALGQGPQFIFQYYREEENGRGNFPPRFSGLQFPNYSSELNVNALELDDSALYLCASSLFQGGANVLTFGAGSRLTVL.

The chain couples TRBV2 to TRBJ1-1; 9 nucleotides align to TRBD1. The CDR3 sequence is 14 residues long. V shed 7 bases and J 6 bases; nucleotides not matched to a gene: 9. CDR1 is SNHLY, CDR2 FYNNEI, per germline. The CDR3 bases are TGTGCCAGCACCCTTACAGGGGGCCTAGCTGAAGCTTTCTTT. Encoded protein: CASTLTGGLAEAFF.

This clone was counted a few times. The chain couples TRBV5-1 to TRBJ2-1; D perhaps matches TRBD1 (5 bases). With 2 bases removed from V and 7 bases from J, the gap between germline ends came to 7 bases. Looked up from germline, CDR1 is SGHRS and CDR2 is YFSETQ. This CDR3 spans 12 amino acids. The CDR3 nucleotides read TGCGCCAGCAGCTTCCCAGGGAATGAGCAGTTCTTC. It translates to CASSFPGNEQFF.

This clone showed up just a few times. This chain's CDR3 is CAISDSGLAGVEQFF. The CDR3 nucleotides are TGTGCCATCAGTGACTCGGGACTAGCGGGAGTTGAGCAGTTCTTC. The V gene is TRBV10-3, the J gene TRBJ2-1, with 14 bases aligning to TRBD2. Losses at the gene ends were 3 bases for V and 9 bases for J; bases not matched to a gene: 4. Germline CDR1 reads ENHRY; CDR2 reads SYGVKD. CDR3 length equals 15 residues.

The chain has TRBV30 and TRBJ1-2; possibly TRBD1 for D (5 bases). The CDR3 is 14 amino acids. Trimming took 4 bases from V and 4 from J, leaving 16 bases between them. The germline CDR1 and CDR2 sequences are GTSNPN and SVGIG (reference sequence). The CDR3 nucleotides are TGTGCCTGGATAAAAGGGGCCCTTTCCTATGGCTACACCTTC. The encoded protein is CAWIKGALSYGYTF.

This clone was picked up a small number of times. The CDR3 spells CASSLVGRNPSGNTIYF. CDR3 bases: TGTGCCAGCAGCTTAGTGGGCAGGAATCCCTCTGGAAACACCATATATTTT. The chain carries TRBV7-2 and TRBJ1-3; D remains unclear. The CDR3 has 17 amino acids. Germline V gene lookup returns CDR1 SGHTA and CDR2 FQGNSA. V was cut by 1 base and J by 0 bases, with 13 bases left in between.

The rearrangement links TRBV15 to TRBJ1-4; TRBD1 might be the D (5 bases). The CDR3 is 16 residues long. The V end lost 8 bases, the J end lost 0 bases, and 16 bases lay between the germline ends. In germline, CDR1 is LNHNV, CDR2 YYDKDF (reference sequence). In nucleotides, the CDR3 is TGTGCCACCGGGGGGGGGTTCTCCGCAACTAATGAAAAACTGTTTTTT. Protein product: CATGGGFSATNEKLFF.

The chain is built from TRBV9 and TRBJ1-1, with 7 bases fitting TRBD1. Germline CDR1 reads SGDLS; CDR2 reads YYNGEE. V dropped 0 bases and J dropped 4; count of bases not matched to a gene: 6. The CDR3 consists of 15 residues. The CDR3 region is CASSVEGAWGTEAFF. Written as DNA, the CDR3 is TGTGCCAGCAGCGTAGAGGGGGCGTGGGGCACTGAAGCTTTCTTT.

The CDR3 nucleotides are TGTGCCAGCGCAATCCCGGGGGACAGGGGGTACGAGCAGTACTTC. Protein: CASAIPGDRGYEQYF. The chain employs TRBV2 and TRBJ2-7; 11 bases agree with TRBD1. This CDR3 has 15 residues. The J segment lost 4 bases and the V segment lost 8 bases, leaving 10 bases of the junction unmatched. Germline loops: CDR1 SNHLY, CDR2 FYNNEI.

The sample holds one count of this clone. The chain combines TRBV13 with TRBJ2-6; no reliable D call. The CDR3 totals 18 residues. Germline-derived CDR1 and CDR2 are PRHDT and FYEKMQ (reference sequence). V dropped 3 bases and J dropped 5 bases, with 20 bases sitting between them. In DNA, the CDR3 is TGTGCCAGCAGCTTCCGTCAGCTGAGACAAAGTCGGGCCAACGTCCTGACTTTC. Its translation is CASSFRQLRQSRANVLTF.

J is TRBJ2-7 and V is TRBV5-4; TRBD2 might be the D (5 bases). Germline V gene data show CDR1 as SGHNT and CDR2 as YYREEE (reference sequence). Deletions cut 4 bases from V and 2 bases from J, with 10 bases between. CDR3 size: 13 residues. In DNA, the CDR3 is TGTGCCAGCAGCGCCGGGGATGCCTACGAGCAGTACTTC. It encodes CASSAGDAYEQYF.

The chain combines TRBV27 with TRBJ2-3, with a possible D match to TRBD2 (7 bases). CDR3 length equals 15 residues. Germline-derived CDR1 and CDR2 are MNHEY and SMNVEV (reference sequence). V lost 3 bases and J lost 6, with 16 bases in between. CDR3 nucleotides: TGTGCCAGCAGTTTTTCACGGGGGGCGGCGGATACGCAGTATTTT. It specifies CASSFSRGAADTQYF.

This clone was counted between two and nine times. CDR3 loop: CASTKGKAQYF. In DNA form, the CDR3 reads TGTGCCAGTACCAAGGGGAAGGCCCAGTACTTC. This chain uses TRBV19 with TRBJ2-5, with D perhaps matching TRBD1 (5 bases). There are 11 residues in the CDR3. The V end lost 7 bases, the J end lost 9 bases, and 12 bases lay between the germline ends. Germline loops: CDR1 LNHDA, CDR2 SQIVND (reference sequence).

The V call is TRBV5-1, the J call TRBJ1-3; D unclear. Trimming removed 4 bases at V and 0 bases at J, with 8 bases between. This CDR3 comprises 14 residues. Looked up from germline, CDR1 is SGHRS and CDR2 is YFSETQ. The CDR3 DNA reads TGCGCCAGCAGCGACGGGAGCTCTGGAAACACCATATATTTT. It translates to CASSDGSSGNTIYF. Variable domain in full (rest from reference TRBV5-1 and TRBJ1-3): KAGVTQTPRYLIKTRGQQVTLSCSPISGHRSVSWYQQTPGQGLQFLFEYFSETQRNKGNFPGRFSGRQFSNSRSEMNVSTLELGDSALYLCASSDGSSGNTIYFGEGSWLTVV.

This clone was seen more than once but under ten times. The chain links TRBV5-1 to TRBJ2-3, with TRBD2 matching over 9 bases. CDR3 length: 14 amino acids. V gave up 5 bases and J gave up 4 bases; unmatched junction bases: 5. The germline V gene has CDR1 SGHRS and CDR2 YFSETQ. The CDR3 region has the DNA TGCGCCAGCAGGGGCGGGGGGGCGCCAGATACGCAGTATTTT. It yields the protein CASRGGGAPDTQYF.

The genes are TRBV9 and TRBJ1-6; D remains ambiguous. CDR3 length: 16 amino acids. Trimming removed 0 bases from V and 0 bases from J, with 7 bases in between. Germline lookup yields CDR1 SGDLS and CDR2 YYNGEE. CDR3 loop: CASSVATNSYNSPLHF. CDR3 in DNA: TGTGCCAGCAGCGTAGCGACTAACTCCTATAATTCACCCCTCCACTTT.

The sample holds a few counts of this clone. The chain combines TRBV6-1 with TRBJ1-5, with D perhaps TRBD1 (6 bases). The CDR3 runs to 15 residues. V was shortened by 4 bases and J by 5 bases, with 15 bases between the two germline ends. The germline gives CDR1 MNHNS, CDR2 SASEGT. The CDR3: CASSGDQGPYQPQHF. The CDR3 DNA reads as TGTGCCAGCAGTGGGGACCAGGGGCCTTATCAGCCCCAGCATTTT.

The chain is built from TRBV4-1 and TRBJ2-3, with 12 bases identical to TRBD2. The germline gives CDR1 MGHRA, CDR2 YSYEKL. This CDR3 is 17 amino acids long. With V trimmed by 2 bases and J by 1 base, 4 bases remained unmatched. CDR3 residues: CASSQLAGGPGTDTQYF. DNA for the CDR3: TGCGCCAGCAGCCAACTAGCGGGGGGGCCCGGCACAGATACGCAGTATTTT.

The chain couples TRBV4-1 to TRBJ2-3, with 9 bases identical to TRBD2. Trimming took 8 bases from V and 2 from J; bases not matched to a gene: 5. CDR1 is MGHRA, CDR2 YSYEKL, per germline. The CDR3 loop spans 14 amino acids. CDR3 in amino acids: CASSGLASTDTQYF. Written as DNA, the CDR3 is TGCGCCAGCTCCGGACTAGCGTCCACAGATACGCAGTATTTT.